The 24 T cell receptor beta chains below were found in one sample sequenced in a study of blood T cell repertoires in COVID-19 (dated by TCRdb to 2019 to 2021). Libraries came from the immunoSEQ multiplex PCR assay. TCRdb's version of the immuneACCESS table is confined to in-frame rearrangements and falls short of the full clone set. An unresolved V gene accounts for under half of the shortfall where checked; the remainder is of unknown origin. This sample is represented by roughly 430,000 clones; around nine tenths of them were singletons. The ten largest clones add up to about 1.4% of the sample. Sequenced sample: PBMCs or T cells enriched from blood (not recorded which). Receptors were obtained from a young woman who had been exposed to COVID-19.

In this sample, this clone turned up a few times. Other DNA sequences within the sample encode an identical CDR3. This chain joins TRBV10-2 and TRBJ1-5; D not resolved. The V end was cut by 3 bases, the J end by 0 bases, with 6 bases between. The germline gives CDR1 WSHSY, CDR2 SAAADI. The CDR3 length is 14 residues. The CDR3 DNA reads TGCGCCAGCAGTGAAAGCCATAGCAATCAGCCCCAGCATTTT. Protein product: CASSESHSNQPQHF.

This rearrangement joins TRBV3-1 (or the pseudogene TRBV3-2) to TRBJ2-7; 8 bases line up with TRBD1. Trimming cost V 6 bases and J 2 bases; bases outside gene matches: 6. There are 14 residues in the CDR3. From germline, CDR1 is LGHDT and CDR2 YNNKEL (reference sequence). The CDR3 nucleotides are TGTGCCAGCAGTTTTCAGGGGGCCCCCTACGAGCAGTACTTC. Its translation: CASSFQGAPYEQYF.

The chain joins TRBV28 to TRBJ1-4, with D possibly TRBD1 on 6 matching bases. The germline CDR1 and CDR2 sequences are MDHEN and SYDVKM. This CDR3 spans 15 amino acids. V gave up 6 bases and J gave up 0 bases, with 11 bases separating them. CDR3 DNA sequence: TGTGCCAGCAGGAAAGGGGGGGCAACTAATGAAAAACTGTTTTTT. It yields the protein CASRKGGATNEKLFF.

The chain employs TRBV2 and TRBJ2-7; possible D gene TRBD1, 6 bases. Germline values: CDR1 SNHLY, CDR2 FYNNEI. Trimming took 6 bases from V and 6 from J, leaving 12 bases between them. The CDR3 loop spans 12 amino acids. The DNA for the CDR3 is TGTGCCAGCAGACCCACAGGGAGCGAGCAGTACTTC. Translation: CASRPTGSEQYF.

CDR3 sequence reads: CASSQAGGGQGGSNQPQHF. CDR3 nucleotide sequence: TGTGCCAGCAGCCAAGCGGGTGGCGGACAGGGAGGTAGCAATCAGCCCCAGCATTTT. The chain recombines TRBV4-2 with TRBJ1-5; 8 positions agree with TRBD1. The length of the CDR3 is 19 residues. Trimming removed 1 base from V and 0 bases from J; junction bases left unmatched: 11. Germline V gives CDR1 LGHNA, CDR2 YNFKEQ.

V usage is TRBV27 and J usage is TRBJ1-4; the D is unclear. From germline, CDR1 is MNHEY and CDR2 SMNVEV (reference sequence). V was trimmed by 6 bases and J by 10 bases, leaving 12 bases between them. CDR3 length: 12 amino acids. The CDR3 region is CASRGDLGKLFF. Written as DNA, the CDR3 is TGTGCCAGCAGGGGCGACCTCGGAAAACTGTTTTTT.

The V gene is TRBV7-2, the J gene TRBJ1-2, with 7 positions matching TRBD1. From germline, CDR1 is SGHTA and CDR2 FQGNSA. The CDR3 extends over 14 amino acids. V gave up 4 bases and J gave up 7 bases; unmatched junction bases: 9. CDR3 bases: TGTGCCAGCAGCTGGGACAGTGGTACAGGTGGCTACACCTTC. The encoded protein is CASSWDSGTGGYTF. The complete variable domain, with remaining parts taken from reference TRBV7-2 and TRBJ1-2, reads GAGVSQSPSNKVTEKGKDVELRCDPISGHTALYWYRQSLGQGLEFLIYFQGNSAPDKSGLPSDRFSAERTGGSVSTLTIQRTQQEDSAVYLCASSWDSGTGGYTFGSGTRLTVV.

V and J are TRBV28 and TRBJ1-2, with TRBD1 matching over 10 bases. J gave up 4 bases and V 10 bases, and 9 bases lay outside the gene matches. The germline V gene has CDR1 MDHEN and CDR2 SYDVKM. The CDR3 extends over 14 amino acids. This CDR3 is CATLKRDRGYGYTF. The CDR3 nucleotides are TGTGCCACCTTAAAGAGGGACAGGGGCTATGGCTACACCTTC.

The chain joins TRBV6-1 to TRBJ1-6; 9 bases are shared with TRBD1. This CDR3 is built from 14 residues. V lost 6 bases to trimming and J lost 7 bases; unmatched junction nucleotides: 4. Germline CDR1 is MNHNS and CDR2 is SASEGT. Here the CDR3 DNA reads TGTGCCAGCAGCATGGACAGGGGAAATTCACCCCTCCACTTT. Amino acids: CASSMDRGNSPLHF.

The chain carries TRBV5-1 and TRBJ2-5, with TRBD1 as a possible D gene (6 bases). Trimming took off 3 bases at V and 4 bases at J, with 13 bases between the two ends. From germline, CDR1 is SGHRS and CDR2 YFSETQ. This CDR3 has 14 amino acids. The CDR3 DNA sequence: TGCGCCAGCAGCTCACCTCCCAGGGGAGAGACCCAGTACTTC. Translated, it gives CASSSPPRGETQYF.

V and J are TRBV27 and TRBJ1-2; D unresolved. V was trimmed by 5 bases and J by 5 bases, leaving 21 bases between them. The V gene's germline CDR1 is MNHEY and CDR2 SMNVEV (reference sequence). The CDR3 has 16 residues. The chain's CDR3 is CASSPTPGWTSYGYTF. The CDR3 DNA is TGTGCCAGCAGTCCTACCCCCGGCTGGACTTCATATGGCTACACCTTC.

The chain uses TRBV4-1 and TRBJ1-6; D uncertain. V gave up 4 bases and J gave up 7 bases, with 14 bases separating them. Germline CDR1 reads MGHRA; CDR2 reads YSYEKL. The CDR3 is made up of 15 amino acids. CDR3 sequence (DNA): TGCGCCAGCAGCCCAATGGTTGGCGGCAATTCACCCCTCCACTTT. Protein sequence: CASSPMVGGNSPLHF.

The chain links TRBV10-1 to TRBJ2-3; D may be TRBD2 (6 bases). CDR1 and CDR2 (germline): WNHNN, SYGVQD (reference sequence). The CDR3 totals 15 residues. V lost 7 bases and J 1 base, leaving 15 bases between the germline ends. CDR3 region: CASNTSHPRTDTQYF. The CDR3 DNA is TGCGCCAGCAACACTAGCCACCCTCGCACAGATACGCAGTATTTT.

This CDR3 reads CASSPSTSGGANEQFF. The CDR3 DNA sequence: TGCGCCAGCAGCCCCTCGACTAGCGGGGGGGCCAATGAGCAGTTCTTC. V and J are TRBV5-1 and TRBJ2-1, with 14 bases identical to TRBD2. Germline V gives CDR1 SGHRS, CDR2 YFSETQ. V shed 4 bases and J 6 bases; nucleotides not matched to a gene: 6. The CDR3 has 16 amino acids.

The rearrangement joins TRBV10-3 to TRBJ1-1; no firm D call. Trimming removed 3 bases from V and 0 bases from J, with 8 bases in between. The length of the CDR3 is 14 residues. Looked up from germline, CDR1 is ENHRY and CDR2 is SYGVKD. The CDR3 sequence: CAISDHGLNTEAFF. The CDR3 DNA sequence: TGTGCCATCAGTGACCACGGGTTGAACACTGAAGCTTTCTTT.

The chain couples TRBV7-6 to TRBJ2-7; TRBD2 aligns across 7 bases. The junction had 9 bases not matched to a gene; V was cut back by 5 bases and J by 2 bases. Germline loops: CDR1 SGHVS, CDR2 FNYEAQ. CDR3 length: 15 residues. In nucleotides, the CDR3 is TGTGCCAGCAGCCTCTGGGGGGGTAACCCCTACGAGCAGTACTTC. Translating it yields CASSLWGGNPYEQYF.

The rearrangement uses TRBV7-9 and TRBJ2-7, with D unclear. Germline assignment: CDR1 SEHNR and CDR2 FQNEAQ (reference sequence). The CDR3 spans 15 residues. Trimming removed 1 base at V and 5 bases at J, with 15 bases between. CDR3 sequence reads: CASSLGGDGRDEQYF. In DNA form, the CDR3 reads TGTGCCAGCAGCTTAGGAGGCGATGGTCGCGACGAGCAGTACTTC.

This sequence joins TRBV18 and TRBJ2-7; 7 positions agree with TRBD2. CDR1 KGHSH and CDR2 LQKENI come from the germline V gene. This CDR3 comprises 13 residues. After removal of 6 bases from V and 7 bases from J, the junction contained 9 bases not matched to a gene. The CDR3 sequence is CASSPRGEGEQYF. The CDR3 coding sequence is TGTGCCAGCTCCCCCCGGGGGGAGGGGGAGCAGTACTTC.

The chain has TRBV2 and TRBJ2-7, with 10 bases matching TRBD1. This CDR3 comprises 14 residues. Germline CDR1 and CDR2: SNHLY and FYNNEI. The J segment lost 6 bases and the V segment lost 7 bases, leaving 9 bases of the junction unmatched. Here the CDR3 reads CASTRGTGEREQYF. In DNA, the CDR3 is TGTGCCAGCACCCGAGGGACAGGGGAGCGCGAGCAGTACTTC.

The chain has TRBV25-1 and TRBJ1-1; 9 positions match TRBD1. The CDR3 totals 16 residues. Germline CDR1 is MGHDK and CDR2 is SYGVNS. With V trimmed by 0 bases and J by 0 bases, 2 bases remained unmatched. The CDR3: CASSEYGQGMNTEAFF. In nucleotides, the CDR3 is TGTGCCAGCAGTGAATACGGACAGGGGATGAACACTGAAGCTTTCTTT.

V and J are TRBV9 and TRBJ2-1; 8 nucleotides match TRBD1. Germline CDR1 SGDLS, CDR2 YYNGEE. The V segment lost 4 bases and the J segment 0 bases; nucleotides outside the gene matches: 6. The CDR3 is 16 residues long. The CDR3 here is CASSSITGGSYNEQFF. DNA of the CDR3: TGTGCCAGCAGCTCAATAACAGGGGGCTCCTACAATGAGCAGTTCTTC. The full variable domain, with the rest looked up from reference TRBV9 and TRBJ2-1, is DSGVTQTPKHLITATGQRVTLRCSPRSGDLSVYWYQQSLDQGLQFLIQYYNGEERAKGNILERFSAQQFPDLHSELNLSSLELGDSALYFCASSSITGGSYNEQFFGPGTRLTVL.

The chain uses TRBV27 and TRBJ2-7; 9 bases fit TRBD1. The germline V gene has CDR1 MNHEY and CDR2 SMNVEV (reference sequence). The CDR3 contains 13 residues. Trimming at V came to 7 bases and at J to 4 bases, leaving 5 bases not matched to a gene. The CDR3: CASMGQGPYEQYF. DNA of the CDR3: TGTGCCAGCATGGGACAGGGCCCATACGAGCAGTACTTC.

The chain combines TRBV7-6 with TRBJ2-7; a weak D match, TRBD1 (6 bases). Germline V gives CDR1 SGHVS, CDR2 FNYEAQ. V lost 5 bases and J lost 0, with 17 bases in between. The CDR3 is 16 amino acids. The CDR3 DNA reads as TGTGCCAGCAGCCCGAGTGGAGACAGGACCTCCTACGAGCAGTACTTC. Translating it yields CASSPSGDRTSYEQYF.

The chain is built from TRBV19 and TRBJ2-6; D gene unclear. The germline CDR1 and CDR2 sequences are LNHDA and SQIVND (reference sequence). The CDR3 runs to 17 residues. Trimming took 3 bases from V and 0 from J, leaving 12 bases between them. CDR3: CASSMITESSGANVLTF. The DNA of the CDR3 is TGTGCCAGTAGTATGATCACAGAGAGCTCTGGGGCCAACGTCCTGACTTTC.